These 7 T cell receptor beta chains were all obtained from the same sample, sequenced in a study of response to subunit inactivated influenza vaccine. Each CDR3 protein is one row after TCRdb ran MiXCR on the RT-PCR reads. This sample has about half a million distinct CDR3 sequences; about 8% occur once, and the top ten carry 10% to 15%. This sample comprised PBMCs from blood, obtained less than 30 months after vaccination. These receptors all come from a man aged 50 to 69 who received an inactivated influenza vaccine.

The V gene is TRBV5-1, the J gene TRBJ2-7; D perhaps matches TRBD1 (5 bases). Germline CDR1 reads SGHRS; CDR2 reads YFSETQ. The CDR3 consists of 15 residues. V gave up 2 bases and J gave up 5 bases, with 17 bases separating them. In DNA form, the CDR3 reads TGCGCCAGCAGCTTTCTTCAGGGTATCCATCACGAGCAGTACTTC. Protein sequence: CASSFLQGIHHEQYF.

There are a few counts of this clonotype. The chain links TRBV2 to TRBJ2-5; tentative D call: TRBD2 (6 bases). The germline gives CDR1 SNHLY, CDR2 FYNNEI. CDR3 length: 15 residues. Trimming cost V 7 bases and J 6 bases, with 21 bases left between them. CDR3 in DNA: TGTGCCAGCAACCGGGAGAAGCCGTCTGGGCAGACCCAGTACTTC. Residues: CASNREKPSGQTQYF.

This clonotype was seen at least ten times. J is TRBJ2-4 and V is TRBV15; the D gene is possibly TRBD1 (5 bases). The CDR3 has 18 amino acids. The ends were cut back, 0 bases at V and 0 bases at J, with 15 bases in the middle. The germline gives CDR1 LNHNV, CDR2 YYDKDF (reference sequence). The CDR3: CATSRDPNRKLAKNIQYF. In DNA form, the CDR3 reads TGTGCCACCAGCAGAGACCCCAACAGGAAGCTAGCCAAAAACATTCAGTACTTC.

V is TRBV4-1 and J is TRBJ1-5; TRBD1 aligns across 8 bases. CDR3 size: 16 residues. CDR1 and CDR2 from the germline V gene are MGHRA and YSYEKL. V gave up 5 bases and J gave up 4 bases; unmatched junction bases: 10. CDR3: CASSKGNRGRNQPQHF. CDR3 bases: TGCGCCAGCAGCAAGGGAAACAGGGGGAGAAATCAGCCCCAGCATTTT.

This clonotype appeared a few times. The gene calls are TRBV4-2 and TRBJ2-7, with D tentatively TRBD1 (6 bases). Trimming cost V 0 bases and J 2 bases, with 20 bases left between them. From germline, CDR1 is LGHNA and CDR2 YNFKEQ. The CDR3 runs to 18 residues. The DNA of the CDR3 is TGTGCCAGCAGCCAAGACCTCCTAAGACAGGTCACGGCCTACGAGCAGTACTTC. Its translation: CASSQDLLRQVTAYEQYF.

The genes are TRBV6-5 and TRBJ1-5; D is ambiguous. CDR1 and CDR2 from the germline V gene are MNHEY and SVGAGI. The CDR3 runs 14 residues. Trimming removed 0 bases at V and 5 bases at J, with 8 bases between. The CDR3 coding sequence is TGTGCCAGCAGTTACTCGATGGGAGATCAGCCCCAGCATTTT. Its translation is CASSYSMGDQPQHF.

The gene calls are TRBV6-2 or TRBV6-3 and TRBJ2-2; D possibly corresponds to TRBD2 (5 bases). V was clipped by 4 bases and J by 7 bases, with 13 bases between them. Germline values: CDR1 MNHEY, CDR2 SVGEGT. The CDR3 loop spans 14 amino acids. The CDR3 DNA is TGTGCCAGCAGTTTCCAAGAGGGTATCGGGGAGCTGTTTTTT. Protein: CASSFQEGIGELFF.